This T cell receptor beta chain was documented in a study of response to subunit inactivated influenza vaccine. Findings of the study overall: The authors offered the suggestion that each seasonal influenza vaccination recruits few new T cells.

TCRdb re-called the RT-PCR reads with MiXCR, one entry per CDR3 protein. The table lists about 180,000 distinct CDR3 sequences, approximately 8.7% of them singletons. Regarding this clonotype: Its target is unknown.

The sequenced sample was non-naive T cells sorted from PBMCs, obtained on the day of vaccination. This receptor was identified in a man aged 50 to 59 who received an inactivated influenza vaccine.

CDR3 amino acids: CASGPRDRGHEETQYF. The CDR3 region has the DNA TGTGCCAGCGGCCCTCGGGACCGGGGCCACGAAGAGACCCAGTACTTC. This chain links TRBV2 with TRBJ2-5; D could derive from TRBD1 or TRBD2 (5 bases each). The length of the CDR3 is 16 residues. V was pared by 8 bases and J by 3 bases, with 22 bases between. Per germline, CDR1 SNHLY and CDR2 FYNNEI.